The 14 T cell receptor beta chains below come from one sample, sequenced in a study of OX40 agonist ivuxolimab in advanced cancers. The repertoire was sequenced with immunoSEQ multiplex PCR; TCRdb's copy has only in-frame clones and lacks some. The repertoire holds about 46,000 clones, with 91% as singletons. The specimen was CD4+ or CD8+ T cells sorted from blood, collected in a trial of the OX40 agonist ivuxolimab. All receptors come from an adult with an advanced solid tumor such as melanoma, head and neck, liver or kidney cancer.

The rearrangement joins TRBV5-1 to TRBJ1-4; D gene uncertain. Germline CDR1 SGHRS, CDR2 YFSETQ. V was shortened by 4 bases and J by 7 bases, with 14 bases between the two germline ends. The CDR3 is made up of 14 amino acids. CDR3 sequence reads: CASSVYAPGEKLFF. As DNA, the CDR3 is TGCGCCAGCAGCGTATACGCCCCGGGTGAAAAACTGTTTTTT.

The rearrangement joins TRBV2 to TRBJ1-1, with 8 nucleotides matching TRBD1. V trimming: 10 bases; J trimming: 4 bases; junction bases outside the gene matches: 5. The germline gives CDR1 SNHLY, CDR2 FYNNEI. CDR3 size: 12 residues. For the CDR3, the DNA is TGTGCCACAAGTCAGGGGGCCACTGAAGCTTTCTTT. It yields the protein CATSQGATEAFF.

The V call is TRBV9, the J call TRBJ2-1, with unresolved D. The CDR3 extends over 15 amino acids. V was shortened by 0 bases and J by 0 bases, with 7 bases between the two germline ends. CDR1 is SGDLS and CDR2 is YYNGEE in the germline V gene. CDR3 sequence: CASSVDASSYNEQFF. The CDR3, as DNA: TGTGCCAGCAGCGTAGACGCGAGCTCCTACAATGAGCAGTTCTTC. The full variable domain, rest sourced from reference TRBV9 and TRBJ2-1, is DSGVTQTPKHLITATGQRVTLRCSPRSGDLSVYWYQQSLDQGLQFLIQYYNGEERAKGNILERFSAQQFPDLHSELNLSSLELGDSALYFCASSVDASSYNEQFFGPGTRLTVL.

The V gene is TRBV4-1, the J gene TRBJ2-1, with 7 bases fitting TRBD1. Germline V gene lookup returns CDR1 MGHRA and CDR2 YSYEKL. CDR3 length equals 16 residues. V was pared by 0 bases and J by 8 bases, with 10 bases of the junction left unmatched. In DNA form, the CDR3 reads TGCGCCAGCAGCCAAGATCGAGGGGGCCATTTATATGAGCAGTTCTTC. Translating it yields CASSQDRGGHLYEQFF.

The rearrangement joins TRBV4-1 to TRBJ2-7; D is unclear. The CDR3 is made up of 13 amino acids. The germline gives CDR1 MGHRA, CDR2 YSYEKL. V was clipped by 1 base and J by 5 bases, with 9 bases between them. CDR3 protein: CASSQARWDEQYF. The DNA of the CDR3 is TGCGCCAGCAGCCAAGCCCGGTGGGACGAGCAGTACTTC.

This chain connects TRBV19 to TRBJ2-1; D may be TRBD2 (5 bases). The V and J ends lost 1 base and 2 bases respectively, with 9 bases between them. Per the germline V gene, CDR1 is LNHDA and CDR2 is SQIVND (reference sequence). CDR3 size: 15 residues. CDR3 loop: CASSIGGSAYNEQFF. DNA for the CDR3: TGTGCCAGTAGTATAGGAGGGAGCGCCTACAATGAGCAGTTCTTC.

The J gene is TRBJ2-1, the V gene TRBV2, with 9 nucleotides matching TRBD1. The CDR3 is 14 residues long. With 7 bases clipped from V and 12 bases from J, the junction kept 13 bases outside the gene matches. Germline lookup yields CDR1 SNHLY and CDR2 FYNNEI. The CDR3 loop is CASTPGDRQGGQFF. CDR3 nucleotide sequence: TGTGCCAGCACCCCGGGGGACCGACAGGGGGGGCAGTTCTTC.

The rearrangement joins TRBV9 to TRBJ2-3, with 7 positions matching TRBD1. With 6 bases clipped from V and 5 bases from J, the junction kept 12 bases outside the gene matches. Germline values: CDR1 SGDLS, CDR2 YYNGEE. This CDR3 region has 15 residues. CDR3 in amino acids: CASNSQGSQRDTQYF. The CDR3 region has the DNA TGTGCCAGCAATTCACAGGGGTCCCAAAGAGATACGCAGTATTTT. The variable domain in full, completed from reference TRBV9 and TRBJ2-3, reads DSGVTQTPKHLITATGQRVTLRCSPRSGDLSVYWYQQSLDQGLQFLIQYYNGEERAKGNILERFSAQQFPDLHSELNLSSLELGDSALYFCASNSQGSQRDTQYFGPGTRLTVL.

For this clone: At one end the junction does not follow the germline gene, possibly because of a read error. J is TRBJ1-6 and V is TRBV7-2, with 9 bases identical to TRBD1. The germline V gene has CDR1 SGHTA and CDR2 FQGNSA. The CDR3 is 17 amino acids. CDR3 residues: CASSLVVGTGYTSPLHF. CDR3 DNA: TGTGCCAGCAGCTTAGTAGTGGGGACAGGGTATACTTCACCCCTCCACTTT.

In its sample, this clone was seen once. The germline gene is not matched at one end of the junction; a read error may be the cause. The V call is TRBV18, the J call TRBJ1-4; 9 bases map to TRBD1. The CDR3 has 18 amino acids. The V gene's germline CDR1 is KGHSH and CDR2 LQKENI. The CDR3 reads CASSPNKGQGPANGKLFF. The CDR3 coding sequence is TGTGCCAGCTCACCAAACAAGGGACAGGGACCCGCGAATGGAAAACTGTTTTTT.

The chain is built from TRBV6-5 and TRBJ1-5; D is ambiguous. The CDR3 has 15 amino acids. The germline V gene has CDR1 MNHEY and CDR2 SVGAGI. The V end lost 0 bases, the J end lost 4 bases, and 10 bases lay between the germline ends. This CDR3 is CASSYSPRSNQPQHF. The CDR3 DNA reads TGTGCCAGCAGTTACTCGCCACGGTCTAATCAGCCCCAGCATTTT.

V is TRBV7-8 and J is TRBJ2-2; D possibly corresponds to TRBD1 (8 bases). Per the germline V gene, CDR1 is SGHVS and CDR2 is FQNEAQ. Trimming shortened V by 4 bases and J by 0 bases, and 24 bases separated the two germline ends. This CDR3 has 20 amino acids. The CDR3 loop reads CASSYHRGGSMISNTGELFF. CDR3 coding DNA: TGTGCCAGCAGCTACCACAGGGGGGGATCAATGATTTCGAACACCGGGGAGCTGTTTTTT.

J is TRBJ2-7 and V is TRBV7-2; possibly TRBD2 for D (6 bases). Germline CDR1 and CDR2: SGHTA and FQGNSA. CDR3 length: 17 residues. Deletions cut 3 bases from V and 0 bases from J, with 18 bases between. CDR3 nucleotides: TGTGCCAGCAGCTTGGGTTGGGGGGATGTTAGCTCCTACGAGCAGTACTTC. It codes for CASSLGWGDVSSYEQYF.

The CDR3, as DNA: TGTGCCAGCACCCAAGAAAGATACAATGAGCAGTTCTTC. Its translation: CASTQERYNEQFF. The genes are TRBV7-9 and TRBJ2-1; no definite D call. The CDR3 contains 13 residues. The germline V and J ends were trimmed by 7 bases and 4 bases, with 11 bases remaining between them. Looked up from germline, CDR1 is SEHNR and CDR2 is FQNEAQ (reference sequence).